The entry that follows covers one T cell receptor (beta chain) sequence. During its preparation, the TCRbeta library received unique molecular identifiers. TCRdb fed the PCR reads into MiXCR, producing one record per CDR3 protein. The sample has almost 400,000 distinct CDR3 sequences, 20% seen once; the top ten hold 3.5% to 4%. The CDR3 has 15 residues. V shed 6 bases, J shed 4 bases, and the junction held 6 bases outside the gene matches. Germline V gene data show CDR1 as MNHNS and CDR2 as SASEGT. This specimen comes from a study of T-cell reconstitution after alpha-beta-depleted transplantation in children.

The rearrangement links TRBV6-1 to TRBJ2-2; 9 positions agree with TRBD1. Sequencing used PBMCs from the stem cell graft donor, obtained from the stem cell graft. The TCR was taken from a human donor who donated a stem cell graft to a child with acute myeloid leukemia. The CDR3 reads CASSHRGPVTGELFF. CDR3 sequence (DNA): TGTGCCAGCAGCCACAGGGGGCCTGTCACCGGGGAGCTGTTTTTT.